Reported below is one TCR beta chain. Its antigen is undetermined. The ends lost 5 bases at V and 6 bases at J; junction bases unmatched: 13. The V gene's germline CDR1 is SEHNR and CDR2 FQNEAQ (reference sequence). This CDR3 region has 16 residues. The data belong to a study of cytomegalovirus exposure and HLA in healthy donors. Study-wide results and caveats: Differences between HLA loci emerged in a later analysis of TCR association rates, with DRB1 most and HLA-C fewest. A later analysis by the authors found several of the most significant clusters apparently linked to common viral pathogens.

Primers included in the PCR were 60 Vbeta and 13 Jbeta primers. Some clones are missing from TCRdb's copy, which holds only in-frame ones; the method was immunoSEQ multiplex PCR. The sample carries about 35,000 clones, more than 80% recorded once. The receptor was isolated from a male donor in good health and CMV-seronegative. The chain couples TRBV7-9 to TRBJ1-2; 9 positions agree with TRBD1. Sequencing was done on a sample of PBMCs. The DNA for the CDR3 is TGTGCCAGCAGCAAAACCGGGACAGGGTTTGGGGATGGCTACACCTTC. The encoded protein is CASSKTGTGFGDGYTF.